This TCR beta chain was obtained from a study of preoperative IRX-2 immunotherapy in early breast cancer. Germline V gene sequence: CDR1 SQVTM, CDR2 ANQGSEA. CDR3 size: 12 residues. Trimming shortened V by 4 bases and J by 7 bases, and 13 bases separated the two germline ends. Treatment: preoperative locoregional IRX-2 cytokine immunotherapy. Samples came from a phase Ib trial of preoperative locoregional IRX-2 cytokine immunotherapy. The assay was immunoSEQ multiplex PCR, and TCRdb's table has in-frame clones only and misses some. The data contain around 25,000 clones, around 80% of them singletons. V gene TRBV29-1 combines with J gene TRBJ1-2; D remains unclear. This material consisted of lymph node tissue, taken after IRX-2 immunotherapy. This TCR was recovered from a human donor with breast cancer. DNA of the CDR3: TGCAGCGTTGTAACGGGCCCGTCTGGCTACACCTTC. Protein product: CSVVTGPSGYTF.